These 2 T cell receptor beta chains were all obtained from the same sample, sequenced in a study of CD8+ T cells in alopecia areata. RNA extraction was followed by reverse transcription into cDNA, which acted as the sequencing template. Using immunoSEQ multiplex PCR, the repertoire was profiled, and TCRdb retains in-frame clones only, with some absent. The table includes about 150,000 clones, 54% detected once. Noted treatment: oral pan-JAK inhibitor, 5-10 mg twice daily. The sequences come from CD8+ T cells sorted from blood, collected at week 4, from a patient treated with tofacitinib. The receptor set was obtained from a human donor with alopecia areata.

As concerns this clone: The same CDR3 also results from other DNA sequences found in this sample. The chain combines TRBV7-9 with TRBJ2-7; D is unresolved. Trimming left V 5 bases short and J 5 bases short, with 7 bases between. This CDR3 has 11 amino acids. CDR1 SEHNR and CDR2 FQNEAQ come from the germline V gene (reference sequence). The CDR3 DNA is TGTGCCAGCAGCCCTGACCACGAGCAGTACTTC. Encoded protein: CASSPDHEQYF.

The sample holds a few counts of this clone. This chain uses TRBV5-1 with TRBJ1-2, with D perhaps TRBD1 (5 bases). V lost 4 bases, J lost 4 bases, and 20 bases lay in between. CDR1 is SGHRS, CDR2 YFSETQ, per germline. The CDR3 has 16 amino acids. The CDR3 reads CASSPSRGAGTYGYTF. The CDR3 nucleotides read TGCGCCAGCAGCCCCAGTCGGGGCGCGGGAACCTATGGCTACACCTTC. Using reference TRBV5-1 and TRBJ1-2 for the parts outside the CDR3, the full variable domain is KAGVTQTPRYLIKTRGQQVTLSCSPISGHRSVSWYQQTPGQGLQFLFEYFSETQRNKGNFPGRFSGRQFSNSRSEMNVSTLELGDSALYLCASSPSRGAGTYGYTFGSGTRLTVV.